The next 14 T cell receptor beta chains were all read from a single sample in a study of regulatory T cells in long-lasting Graves disease. Specified time point: newly diagnosed GD, antithyroid drugs for less than 3 months. With RNA extracted from PBMCs as input, the TCR library was made. CDR3 regions were amplified by Arm-PCR using iRepertoire HTBI primers to build TCR beta libraries. TCRdb itself ran the multiplex PCR reads through MiXCR, one entry per CDR3 protein. The sample yields 580,000 or so distinct CDR3 sequences, 15% to 20% seen once. These data are also associated with another study on T cells in Graves' hyperthyroidism and ophthalmopathy.

The material was peripheral blood mononuclear cells (PBMCs), obtained at new diagnosis, from a patient treated with antithyroid drugs. These receptor sequences come from a man between 18 and 35 years old with Graves disease.

This clonotype occurred many times. The gene calls are TRBV11-2 and TRBJ2-1, with no clear D. Trimming cost V 5 bases and J 10 bases, with 6 bases left between them. CDR3 length: 10 amino acids. Germline-derived CDR1 and CDR2 are SGHAT and FQNNGV. The CDR3 protein is CASSGPEQFF. The CDR3, as DNA: TGTGCCAGCAGCGGTCCGGAGCAGTTCTTC.

About this clonotype itself: Possible read error: a much larger clone is one base away. The chain uses TRBV7-9 and TRBJ1-4, with 7 bases matching TRBD1. This CDR3 comprises 17 residues. CDR1 and CDR2 from the germline V gene are SEHNR and FQNEAQ (reference sequence). This CDR3 reads CASSWNRGLGLSEKLSF. CDR3 nucleotide sequence: TGTGCCAGCAGCTGGAACAGGGGTTTGGGCCTAAGTGAAAAACTGTCTTTT.

There are a few counts of this clonotype. This chain connects TRBV5-5 to TRBJ1-5; D perhaps matches TRBD1 (5 bases). Per the germline V gene, CDR1 is SGHKS and CDR2 is YYEKEE (reference sequence). The CDR3 is made up of 14 amino acids. Trimming shortened V by 3 bases and J by 7 bases, and 14 bases separated the two germline ends. CDR3 protein: CASSSGAVLQPQHF. The CDR3 nucleotides read TGTGCCAGCAGCTCCGGGGCGGTACTACAGCCCCAGCATTTT. Supplemented by reference TRBV5-5 and TRBJ1-5, the full variable domain reads DAGVTQSPTHLIKTRGQQVTLRCSPISGHKSVSWYQQVLGQGPQFIFQYYEKEERGRGNFPDRFSARQFPNYSSELNVNALLLGDSALYLCASSSGAVLQPQHFGDGTRLSIL.

This clonotype was recorded at least ten times. V usage is TRBV12-5 and J usage is TRBJ1-1; D unresolved. V lost 1 base to trimming and J lost 1 base, with 7 bases between them. The CDR3 is made up of 14 amino acids. The germline V gene has CDR1 LGHNT and CDR2 FRNRAP. CDR3 amino acids: CASGLGRANTEAFF. CDR3 nucleotides: TGTGCTAGTGGTTTGGGGAGGGCGAACACTGAAGCTTTCTTT.

This clonotype occurred many times. The J gene is TRBJ1-1, the V gene TRBV7-8; D call uncertain. The ends were cut back, 0 bases at V and 1 base at J, with 9 bases in the middle. CDR3 length: 15 amino acids. Germline CDR1 is SGHVS and CDR2 is FQNEAQ. The CDR3 nucleotides read TGTGCCAGCAGCTTAGCCTGGACGGCGAACACTGAAGCTTTCTTT. This codes for CASSLAWTANTEAFF.

The chain employs TRBV27 and TRBJ2-2; D is undetermined. Trimming shortened V by 8 bases and J by 2 bases, and 12 bases separated the two germline ends. The CDR3 length is 14 residues. CDR1 is MNHEY and CDR2 is SMNVEV in the germline V gene (reference sequence). CDR3 amino acids: CASGSGLNTGELFF. The CDR3 region has the DNA TGTGCCAGCGGTTCCGGGCTAAACACCGGGGAGCTGTTTTTT.

This clonotype was counted ten times or more. The gene calls are TRBV12-3 or TRBV12-4 and TRBJ1-1, with D perhaps TRBD1 (6 bases). The length of the CDR3 is 14 residues. Trimming stripped 5 bases from V and 4 bases from J, with 14 bases between. CDR3 DNA: TGTGCCAGCAGTCCCTCGGGGGCAGTCACTGAAGCTTTCTTT. Its protein is CASSPSGAVTEAFF.

This clonotype appeared a few times. The chain is built from TRBV18 and TRBJ2-7; 9 bases are shared with TRBD1. The CDR3 is 18 residues long. Trimming at V came to 3 bases and at J to 2 bases, leaving 14 bases not matched to a gene. Germline V lookup: CDR1 KGHSH, CDR2 LQKENI. The CDR3 region has the DNA TGTGCCAGCTCACCGGCCGGGACAGGGTCCGTCGGTGCCTACGAGCAGTACTTC. This codes for CASSPAGTGSVGAYEQYF.

This clonotype was counted many times. The V call is TRBV7-2, the J call TRBJ1-5; no reliable D call. V was shortened by 2 bases and J by 0 bases, with 11 bases between the two germline ends. Germline V gene data show CDR1 as SGHTA and CDR2 as FQGNSA. This CDR3 spans 16 amino acids. DNA of the CDR3: TGTGCCAGCAGCTTACGGTTAGGGCTTAGCAATCAGCCCCAGCATTTT. It is translated as CASSLRLGLSNQPQHF.

The CDR3 loop reads CASSTTRGTQYF. The CDR3 nucleotides are TGTGCCAGCAGCACCACTCGGGGTACGCAGTATTTT. V and J are TRBV9 and TRBJ2-3; possibly TRBD2 for D (5 bases). CDR1 SGDLS and CDR2 YYNGEE come from the germline V gene. Trimming cost V 4 bases and J 8 bases, with 11 bases left between them. The CDR3 runs to 12 residues.

The V gene is TRBV15, the J gene TRBJ2-3; 7 bases map to TRBD2. The J call is in doubt because the DNA end fits TRBJ2-7 better. This CDR3 region has 16 residues. Germline loops: CDR1 LNHNV, CDR2 YYDKDF (reference sequence). The CDR3 coding sequence is TGTGCCACCAGCAGAGTCCCCCGTGCGGGAGTAAACGAGCAGTACTTC. It specifies CATSRVPRAGVNEQYF.

This clonotype was seen repeatedly, ten times or more. The chain carries TRBV9 and TRBJ2-5, with 9 bases aligning to TRBD2. CDR3 size: 16 residues. From germline, CDR1 is SGDLS and CDR2 YYNGEE. Losses at the gene ends were 0 bases for V and 5 bases for J; bases not matched to a gene: 8. CDR3 in DNA: TGTGCCAGCAGCGTAGGGAGTAGCGGGAGTTATGAGACCCAGTACTTC. Protein product: CASSVGSSGSYETQYF.

This clonotype appeared many times. The V call is TRBV11-2, the J call TRBJ1-2; 9 bases map to TRBD1. Germline V gives CDR1 SGHAT, CDR2 FQNNGV. This CDR3 spans 13 amino acids. Trimming took 5 bases from V and 8 from J; bases not matched to a gene: 6. In DNA form, the CDR3 reads TGTGCCAGCAGCCCTGGGACAGGGCAAGGCTACACCTTC. It specifies CASSPGTGQGYTF.

This clonotype was seen only a few times. The chain has TRBV20-1 and TRBJ2-1, with D possibly TRBD2 on 6 matching bases. Trimming removed 6 bases at V and 5 bases at J, with 20 bases between. The CDR3 length is 15 residues. Germline V gene data show CDR1 as DFQATT and CDR2 as SNEGSKA (reference sequence). As DNA, the CDR3 is TGCAGTGCGACACTAGGGACTGCCTCGGACAATGAGCAGTTCTTC. It is translated as CSATLGTASDNEQFF.